This entry lists 5 T cell receptor beta chains sequenced from one sample in a study of blood T cell repertoires in COVID-19. The repertoire was sequenced with immunoSEQ multiplex PCR; TCRdb's copy has only in-frame clones and lacks some. This sample has 110,000 to 150,000 clones, with 81% found just once. The sample comprised peripheral blood. The receptors come from a human donor in a cohort sampled during active COVID-19.

This rearrangement joins TRBV6-5 to TRBJ2-2; no firm D call. The V end lost 6 bases, the J end lost 1 base, and 12 bases lay between the germline ends. This CDR3 has 15 residues. Germline-derived CDR1 and CDR2 are MNHEY and SVGAGI. CDR3 in DNA: TGTGCCAGCAGAATCCAACAGATGAACACCGGGGAGCTGTTTTTT. Translation gives CASRIQQMNTGELFF.

The CDR3, as DNA: TGTGCCAGCACCAGCCCCGGGACAGGTGCCAATCAGCCCCAGCATTTT. It is translated as CASTSPGTGANQPQHF. The V gene is TRBV28, the J gene TRBJ1-5; 8 bases are shared with TRBD1. Germline V gene lookup returns CDR1 MDHEN and CDR2 SYDVKM. The J segment lost 3 bases and the V segment lost 7 bases, leaving 11 bases of the junction unmatched. The CDR3 totals 16 residues.

The chain couples TRBV6-5 to TRBJ1-6; the D gene is possibly TRBD1 (6 bases). This CDR3 is 14 amino acids long. Germline lookup yields CDR1 MNHEY and CDR2 SVGAGI. Between the trimmed V and J ends, which lost 6 bases and 7 bases, there was a span of 13 bases. CDR3 loop: CASRAGTRNSPLHF. CDR3 DNA: TGTGCCAGCAGGGCCGGGACAAGGAATTCACCCCTCCACTTT.

A word on this clone: Other DNA sequences from this sample encode an identical CDR3 as well. The chain joins TRBV5-6 to TRBJ2-6; unclear D gene. V was clipped by 0 bases and J by 4 bases, with 8 bases between them. CDR3 length equals 15 residues. The germline gives CDR1 SGHDT, CDR2 YYEEEE. CDR3 amino acids: CASSLGVSGANVLTF. CDR3 nucleotides: TGTGCCAGCAGCTTGGGAGTTTCCGGGGCCAACGTCCTGACTTTC.

The V gene is TRBV7-2, the J gene TRBJ2-7; D perhaps matches TRBD2 (5 bases). The germline V gene has CDR1 SGHTA and CDR2 FQGNSA. V lost 1 base and J 2 bases, leaving 12 bases between the germline ends. The CDR3 totals 15 residues. The CDR3 DNA is TGTGCCAGCAGCTTAGGTGGTGGGGAGCCCTACGAGCAGTACTTC. This sequence encodes CASSLGGGEPYEQYF. Variable domain in full (rest from reference TRBV7-2 and TRBJ2-7): GAGVSQSPSNKVTEKGKDVELRCDPISGHTALYWYRQSLGQGLEFLIYFQGNSAPDKSGLPSDRFSAERTGGSVSTLTIQRTQQEDSAVYLCASSLGGGEPYEQYFGPGTRLTVT.